This TCR beta chain was documented in a study of blood T cell repertoires in COVID-19. The CDR3 is 19 amino acids. Per the germline V gene, CDR1 is LGHNA and CDR2 is YNFKEQ. Trimming removed 0 bases from V and 5 bases from J; junction bases left unmatched: 13. Here immunoSEQ multiplex PCR was the method, and the copy in TCRdb shows in-frame clones only, minus some. The profile shows approximately 330,000 clones, 80% to 90% of them singletons. V usage is TRBV4-2 and J usage is TRBJ2-1; 10 nucleotides match TRBD2. The sample consisted of peripheral blood. This TCR came from a man aged 25 to 40 with COVID-19, enrolled during active disease. The CDR3 nucleotides read TGTGCCAGCAGCCAAGATCGAGGGATCGGACTAGCGGAAGACAATGAGCAGTTCTTC. It is translated as CASSQDRGIGLAEDNEQFF.